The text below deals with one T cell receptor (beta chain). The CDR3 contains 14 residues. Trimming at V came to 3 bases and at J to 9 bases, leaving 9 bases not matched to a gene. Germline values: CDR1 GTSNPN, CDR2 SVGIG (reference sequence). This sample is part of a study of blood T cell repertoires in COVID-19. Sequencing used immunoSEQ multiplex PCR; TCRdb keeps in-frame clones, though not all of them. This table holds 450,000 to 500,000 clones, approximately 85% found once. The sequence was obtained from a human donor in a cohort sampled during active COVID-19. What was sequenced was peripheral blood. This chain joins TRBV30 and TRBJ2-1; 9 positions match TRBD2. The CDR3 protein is CAWSPSGRNAEQFF. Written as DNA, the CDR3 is TGTGCCTGGAGCCCCAGCGGGAGGAATGCTGAGCAGTTCTTC.